The TCR beta chain described here comes from a study of blood T cell repertoires in COVID-19. Study-wide context: Donors in the United States, Italy and Spain gave samples during acute or convalescent COVID-19.

Participant age was roughly 18 to 100 years, and participants resided in fewer than 25 US areas. Allocation to cohorts depended on clinical history reported by the participants. The repertoire was sequenced with immunoSEQ multiplex PCR; TCRdb's copy has only in-frame clones and lacks some. The table lists roughly 230,000 clones, more than 65% of them singletons. After removal of 3 bases from V and 9 bases from J, the junction contained 10 bases not matched to a gene. CDR3 length: 15 amino acids. The V gene's germline CDR1 is LNHDA and CDR2 SQIVND (reference sequence). Sample: PBMCs or T cells enriched from blood (not recorded which). This TCR derives from a middle-aged man who had recovered from COVID-19. The chain uses TRBV19 and TRBJ1-4, with 7 positions matching TRBD1. In nucleotides, the CDR3 is TGTGCCAGTAGTATTAGAACAGGGGAGGCGAAAAAACTGTTTTTT. Its translation: CASSIRTGEAKKLFF.